The source of this T cell receptor beta chain is a study of beta chain features in type 1 diabetes. Study findings and constraints: A pattern of fewer insertions and more deletions at VDJ junctions was seen in type 1 diabetes patients. Among all four CD4+ subsets, Type 1 diabetes patients had TCRB CDR3s that were moderately but significantly shorter.

Averaging about 116 mL, one heparinised blood draw was given by each donor. Sorting of CD4+ naive, central memory, regulatory and stem cell-like memory cells was performed via CD45RO/CCR7/CD25/CD127/CD95/CD27. About this clone itself: Its target is not known.

TCRB transcripts that were expressed got sequenced, as all of the isolated RNA had been reverse transcribed. Some 3.6 million reads was the average for naive, central memory and regulatory T cell samples. The repertoire was sequenced with immunoSEQ multiplex PCR; TCRdb's copy has only in-frame clones and lacks some. Of 250,000 to 350,000 clones listed, roughly an eighth are singletons. The sequence came from a man younger than 45 with type 1 diabetes. The sequenced sample consisted of naive CD4+ T cells from blood.

CDR3 protein: CASSLEARGGNTIYF. The CDR3 nucleotides read TGTGCCAGCAGCTTAGAGGCCAGGGGTGGAAACACCATATATTTT. This sequence joins TRBV7-2 and TRBJ1-3; D is perhaps TRBD1 (6 bases). The CDR3 length is 15 residues. The germline gives CDR1 SGHTA, CDR2 FQGNSA. V was cut by 1 base and J by 3 bases, with 10 bases left in between.